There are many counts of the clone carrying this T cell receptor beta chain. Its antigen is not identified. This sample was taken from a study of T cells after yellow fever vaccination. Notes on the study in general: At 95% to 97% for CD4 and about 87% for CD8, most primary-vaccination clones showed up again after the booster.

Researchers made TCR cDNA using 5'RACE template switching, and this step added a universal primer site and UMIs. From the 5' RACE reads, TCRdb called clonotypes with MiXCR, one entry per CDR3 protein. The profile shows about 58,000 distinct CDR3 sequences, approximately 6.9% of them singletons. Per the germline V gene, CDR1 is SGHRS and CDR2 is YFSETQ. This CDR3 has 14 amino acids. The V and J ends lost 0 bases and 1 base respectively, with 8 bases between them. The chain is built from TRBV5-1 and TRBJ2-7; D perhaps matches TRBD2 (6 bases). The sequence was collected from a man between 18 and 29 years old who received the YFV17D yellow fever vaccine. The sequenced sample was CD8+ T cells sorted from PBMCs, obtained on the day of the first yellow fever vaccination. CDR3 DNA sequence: TGCGCCAGCAGCTTGGCCGGAGGGTCCTACGAGCAGTACTTC. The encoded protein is CASSLAGGSYEQYF.